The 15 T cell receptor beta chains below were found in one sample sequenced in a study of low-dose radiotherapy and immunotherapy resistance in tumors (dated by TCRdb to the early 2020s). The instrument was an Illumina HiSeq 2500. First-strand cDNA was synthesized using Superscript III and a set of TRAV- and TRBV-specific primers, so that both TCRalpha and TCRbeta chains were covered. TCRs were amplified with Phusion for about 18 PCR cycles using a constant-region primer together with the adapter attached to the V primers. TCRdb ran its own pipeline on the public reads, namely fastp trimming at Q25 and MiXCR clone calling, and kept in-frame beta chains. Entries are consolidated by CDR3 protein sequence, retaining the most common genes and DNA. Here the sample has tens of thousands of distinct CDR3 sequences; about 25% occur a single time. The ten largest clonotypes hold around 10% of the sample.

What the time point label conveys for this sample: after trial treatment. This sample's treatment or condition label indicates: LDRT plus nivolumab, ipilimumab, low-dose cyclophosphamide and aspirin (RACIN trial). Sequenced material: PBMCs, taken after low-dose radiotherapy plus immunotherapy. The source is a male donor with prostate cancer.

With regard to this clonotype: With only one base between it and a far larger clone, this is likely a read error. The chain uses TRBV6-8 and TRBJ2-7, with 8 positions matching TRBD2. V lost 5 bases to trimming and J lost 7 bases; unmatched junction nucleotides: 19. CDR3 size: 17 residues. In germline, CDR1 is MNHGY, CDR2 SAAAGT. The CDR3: CASSESLGSGSHNEQYF. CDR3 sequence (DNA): TGTGCCAGCAGTGAAAGTCTGGGGAGCGGGAGCCACAATGAGCAGTACTTC.

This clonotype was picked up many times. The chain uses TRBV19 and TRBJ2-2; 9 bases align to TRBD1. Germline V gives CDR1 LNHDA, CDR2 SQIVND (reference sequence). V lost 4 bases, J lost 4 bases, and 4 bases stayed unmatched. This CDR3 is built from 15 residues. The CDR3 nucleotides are TGTGCCAGTAGTACAGGGACAGGGAGCACCGGGGAGCTGTTTTTT. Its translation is CASSTGTGSTGELFF.

CDR3 sequence reads: CASSYESHQPQHF. DNA of the CDR3: TGTGCCAGCAGTTACGAGTCCCATCAGCCCCAGCATTTT. The V call is TRBV6-8, the J call TRBJ1-5; no definite D call. The germline gives CDR1 MNHGY, CDR2 SAAAGT. Trimming shortened V by 2 bases and J by 5 bases, and 7 bases separated the two germline ends. The CDR3 totals 13 residues.

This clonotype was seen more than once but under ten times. The CDR3 here is CASSRMGLAGPDTQYF. The CDR3 nucleotides are TGTGCCAGCAGCCGGATGGGACTAGCGGGGCCGGATACGCAGTATTTT. The chain carries TRBV11-1 and TRBJ2-3; 13 bases fit TRBD2. CDR1 SGHAT and CDR2 FQDESV come from the germline V gene (reference sequence). After removal of 5 bases from V and 6 bases from J, the junction contained 8 bases not matched to a gene. The CDR3 runs 16 residues. Full variable domain (rest looked up from reference TRBV11-1 and TRBJ2-3): EAEVAQSPRYKITEKSQAVAFWCDPISGHATLYWYRQILGQGPELLVQFQDESVVDDSQLPKDRFSAERLKGVDSTLKIQPAELGDSAMYLCASSRMGLAGPDTQYFGPGTRLTVL.

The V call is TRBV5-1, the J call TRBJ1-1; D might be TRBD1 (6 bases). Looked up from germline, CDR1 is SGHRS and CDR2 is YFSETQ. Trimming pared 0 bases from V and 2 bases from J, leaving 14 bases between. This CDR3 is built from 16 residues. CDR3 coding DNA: TGCGCCAGCAGCTTGGCCCGGGACATTAGCAACACTGAAGCTTTCTTT. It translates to CASSLARDISNTEAFF. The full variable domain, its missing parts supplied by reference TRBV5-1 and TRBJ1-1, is KAGVTQTPRYLIKTRGQQVTLSCSPISGHRSVSWYQQTPGQGLQFLFEYFSETQRNKGNFPGRFSGRQFSNSRSEMNVSTLELGDSALYLCASSLARDISNTEAFFGQGTRLTVV.

The CDR3 DNA sequence: TGTGCCAGCAGTTTAGAATGGCGGGTTGGCGAGCAGTACTTC. This gives the protein CASSLEWRVGEQYF. The chain combines TRBV27 with TRBJ2-7; TRBD2 is a possible D gene (5 bases). The length of the CDR3 is 14 residues. V lost 2 bases and J 6 bases, leaving 14 bases between the germline ends. Germline values: CDR1 MNHEY, CDR2 SMNVEV (reference sequence).

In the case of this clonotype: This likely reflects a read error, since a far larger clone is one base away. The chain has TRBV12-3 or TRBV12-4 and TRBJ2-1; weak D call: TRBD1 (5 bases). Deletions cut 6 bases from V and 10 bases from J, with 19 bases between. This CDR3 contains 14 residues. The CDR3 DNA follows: TGTGCCAGCAGGAACAGGCTCGTGTCCTACGAGCAGTTCTTC. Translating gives CASRNRLVSYEQFF.

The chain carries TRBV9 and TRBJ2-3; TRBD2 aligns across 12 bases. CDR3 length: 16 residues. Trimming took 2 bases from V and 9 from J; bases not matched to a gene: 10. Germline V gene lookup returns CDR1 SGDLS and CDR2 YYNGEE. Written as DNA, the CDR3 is TGTGCCAGCAGCGTCCGGACTAGCGGGACCCAGGGGACGCAGTATTTT. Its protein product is CASSVRTSGTQGTQYF.

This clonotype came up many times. The CDR3 DNA sequence: TGTGCCAGCAGCTTCACAGCACTGAACACTGAAGCTTTCTTT. This encodes CASSFTALNTEAFF. The V and J genes are TRBV5-4 and TRBJ1-1, with D uncertain. The length of the CDR3 is 14 residues. The germline CDR1 and CDR2 sequences are SGHNT and YYREEE (reference sequence). Trimming took off 2 bases at V and 0 bases at J, with 8 bases between the two ends. The full variable domain, in which reference TRBV5-4 and TRBJ1-1 provide the parts outside the CDR3, is ETGVTQSPTHLIKTRGQQVTLRCSSQSGHNTVSWYQQALGQGPQFIFQYYREEENGRGNFPPRFSGLQFPNYSSELNVNALELDDSALYLCASSFTALNTEAFFGQGTRLTVV.

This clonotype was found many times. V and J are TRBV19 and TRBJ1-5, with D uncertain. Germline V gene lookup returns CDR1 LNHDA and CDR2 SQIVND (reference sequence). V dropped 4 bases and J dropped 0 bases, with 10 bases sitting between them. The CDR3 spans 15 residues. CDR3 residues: CASSTTTNSNQPQHF. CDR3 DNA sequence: TGTGCCAGTAGTACCACGACTAATAGCAATCAGCCCCAGCATTTT.

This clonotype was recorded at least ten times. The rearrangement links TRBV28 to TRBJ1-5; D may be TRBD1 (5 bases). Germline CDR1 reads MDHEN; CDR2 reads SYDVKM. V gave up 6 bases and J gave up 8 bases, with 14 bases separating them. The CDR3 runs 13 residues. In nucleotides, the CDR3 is TGTGCCAGCAGGTGGGGCGGAAGTGAGCCCCAGCATTTT. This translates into CASRWGGSEPQHF.

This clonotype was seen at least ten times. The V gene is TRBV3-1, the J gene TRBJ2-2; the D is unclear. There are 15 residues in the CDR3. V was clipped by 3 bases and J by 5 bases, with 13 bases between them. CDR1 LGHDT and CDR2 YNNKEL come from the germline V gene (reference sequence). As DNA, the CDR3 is TGTGCCAGCAGCCAGTGGGGAAGTGGGACCGGGGAGCTGTTTTTT. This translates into CASSQWGSGTGELFF.

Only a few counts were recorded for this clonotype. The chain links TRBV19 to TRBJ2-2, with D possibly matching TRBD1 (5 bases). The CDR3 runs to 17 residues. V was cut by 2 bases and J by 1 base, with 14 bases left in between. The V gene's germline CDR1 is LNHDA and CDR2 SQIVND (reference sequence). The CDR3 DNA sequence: TGTGCCAGTAGTATAACGTCATCAGGGTTGAACACCGGGGAGCTGTTTTTT. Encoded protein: CASSITSSGLNTGELFF.

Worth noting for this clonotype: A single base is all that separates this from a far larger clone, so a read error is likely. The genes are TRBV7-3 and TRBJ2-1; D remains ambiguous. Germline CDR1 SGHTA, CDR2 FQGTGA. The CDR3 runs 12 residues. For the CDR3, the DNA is TGTGCCAGCAGCTCTCTTCCGCGAGAGCGGTTCTTC. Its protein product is CASSSLPRERFF.

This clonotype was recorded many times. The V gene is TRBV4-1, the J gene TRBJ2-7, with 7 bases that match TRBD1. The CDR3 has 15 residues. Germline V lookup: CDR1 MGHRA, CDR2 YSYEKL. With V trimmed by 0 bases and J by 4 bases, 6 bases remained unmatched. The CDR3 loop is CASSQESGGLYEQYF. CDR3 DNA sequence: TGCGCCAGCAGCCAAGAGTCAGGGGGTCTGTACGAGCAGTACTTC.